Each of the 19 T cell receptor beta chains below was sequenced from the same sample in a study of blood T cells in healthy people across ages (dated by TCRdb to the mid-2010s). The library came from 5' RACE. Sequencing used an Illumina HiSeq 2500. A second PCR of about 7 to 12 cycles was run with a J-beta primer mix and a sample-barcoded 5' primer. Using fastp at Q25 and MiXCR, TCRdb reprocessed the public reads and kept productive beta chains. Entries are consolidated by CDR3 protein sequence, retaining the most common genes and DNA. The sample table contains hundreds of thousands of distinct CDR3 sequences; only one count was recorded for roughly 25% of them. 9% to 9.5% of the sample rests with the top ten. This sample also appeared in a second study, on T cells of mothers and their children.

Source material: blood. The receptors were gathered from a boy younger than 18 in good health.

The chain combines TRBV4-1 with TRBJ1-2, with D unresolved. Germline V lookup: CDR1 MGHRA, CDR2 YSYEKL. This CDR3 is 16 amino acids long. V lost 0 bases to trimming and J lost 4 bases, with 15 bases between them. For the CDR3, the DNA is TGCGCCAGCAGCCAAGATGAGAGGGTTCAACCCTATGGCTACACCTTC. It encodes CASSQDERVQPYGYTF.

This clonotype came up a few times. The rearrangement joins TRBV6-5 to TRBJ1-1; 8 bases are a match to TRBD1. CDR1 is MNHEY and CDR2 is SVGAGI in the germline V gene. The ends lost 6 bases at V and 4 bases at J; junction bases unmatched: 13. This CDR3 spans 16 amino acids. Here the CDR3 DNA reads TGTGCCAGCAGCGACCCAGACAGGGGATATAGCACTGAAGCTTTCTTT. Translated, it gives CASSDPDRGYSTEAFF.

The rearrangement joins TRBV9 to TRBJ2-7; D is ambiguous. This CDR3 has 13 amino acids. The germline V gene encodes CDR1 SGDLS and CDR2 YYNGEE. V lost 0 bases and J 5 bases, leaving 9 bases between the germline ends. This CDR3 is CASSVGSWDEQYF. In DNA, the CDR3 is TGTGCCAGCAGCGTAGGGAGTTGGGACGAGCAGTACTTC.

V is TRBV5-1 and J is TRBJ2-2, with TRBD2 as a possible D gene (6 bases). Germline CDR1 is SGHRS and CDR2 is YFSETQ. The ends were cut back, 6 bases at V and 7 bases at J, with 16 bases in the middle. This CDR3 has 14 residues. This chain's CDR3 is CASNQGTSLGELFF. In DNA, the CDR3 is TGCGCCAGCAACCAAGGGACTTCTCTCGGGGAGCTGTTTTTT.

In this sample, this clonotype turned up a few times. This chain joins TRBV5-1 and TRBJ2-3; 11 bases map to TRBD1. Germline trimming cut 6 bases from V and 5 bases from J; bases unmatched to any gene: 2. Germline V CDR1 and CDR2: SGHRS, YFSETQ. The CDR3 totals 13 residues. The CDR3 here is CASTDRGRDTQYF. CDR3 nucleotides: TGCGCCAGCACGGACAGGGGGCGAGATACGCAGTATTTT.

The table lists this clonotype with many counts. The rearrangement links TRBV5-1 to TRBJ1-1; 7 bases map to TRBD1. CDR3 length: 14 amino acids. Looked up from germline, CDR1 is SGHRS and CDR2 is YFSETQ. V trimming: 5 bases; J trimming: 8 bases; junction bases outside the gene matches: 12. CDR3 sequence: CASSQGGPGQEAFF. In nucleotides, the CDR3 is TGCGCCAGCAGTCAGGGAGGACCGGGACAGGAAGCTTTCTTT.

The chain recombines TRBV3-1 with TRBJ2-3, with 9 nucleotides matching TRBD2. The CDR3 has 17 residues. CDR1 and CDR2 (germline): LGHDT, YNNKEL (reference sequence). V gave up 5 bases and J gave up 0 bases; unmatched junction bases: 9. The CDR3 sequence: CASSASGIDLSTDTQYF. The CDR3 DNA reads TGTGCCAGCAGCGCTAGCGGGATCGATCTTAGCACAGATACGCAGTATTTT.

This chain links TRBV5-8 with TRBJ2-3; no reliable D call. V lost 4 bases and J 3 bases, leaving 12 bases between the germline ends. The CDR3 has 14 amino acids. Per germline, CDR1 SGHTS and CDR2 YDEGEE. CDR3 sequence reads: CASSPAWGTDTQYF. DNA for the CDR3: TGTGCCAGCAGCCCCGCGTGGGGTACAGATACGCAGTATTTT.

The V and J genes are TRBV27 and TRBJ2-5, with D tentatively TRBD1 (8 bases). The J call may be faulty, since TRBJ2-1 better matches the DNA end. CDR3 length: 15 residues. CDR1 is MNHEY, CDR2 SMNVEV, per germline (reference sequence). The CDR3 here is CASSFNTGGGNEQFF. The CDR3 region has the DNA TGTGCCAGCAGTTTTAATACAGGGGGGGGCAATGAGCAGTTCTTC.

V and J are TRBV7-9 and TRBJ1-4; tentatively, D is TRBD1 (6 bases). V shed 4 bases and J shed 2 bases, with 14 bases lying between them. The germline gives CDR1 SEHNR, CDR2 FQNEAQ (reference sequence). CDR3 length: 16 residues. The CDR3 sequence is CASSYQGWGTNEKLFF. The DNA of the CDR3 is TGTGCCAGCAGCTACCAGGGGTGGGGGACTAATGAAAAACTGTTTTTT. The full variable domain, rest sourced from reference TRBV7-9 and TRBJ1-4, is DTGVSQNPRHKITKRGQNVTFRCDPISEHNRLYWYRQTLGQGPEFLTYFQNEAQLEKSRLLSDRFSAERPKGSFSTLEIQRTEQGDSAMYLCASSYQGWGTNEKLFFGSGTQLSVL.

CDR3 protein: CASSPQGSGTGELFF. In DNA, the CDR3 is TGTGCCAGCAGTCCACAGGGGTCGGGCACCGGGGAGCTGTTTTTT. This chain uses TRBV12-3 or TRBV12-4 with TRBJ2-2, with 7 nucleotides matching TRBD1. CDR3 length equals 15 residues. V lost 5 bases to trimming and J lost 4 bases; unmatched junction nucleotides: 7.

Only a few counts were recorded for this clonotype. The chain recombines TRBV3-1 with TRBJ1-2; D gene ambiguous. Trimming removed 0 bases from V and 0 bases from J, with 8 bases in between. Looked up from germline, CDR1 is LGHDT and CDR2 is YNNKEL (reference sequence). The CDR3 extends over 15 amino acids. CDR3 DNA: TGTGCCAGCAGCCAAGAAAGCTCATCTAACTATGGCTACACCTTC. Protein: CASSQESSSNYGYTF.

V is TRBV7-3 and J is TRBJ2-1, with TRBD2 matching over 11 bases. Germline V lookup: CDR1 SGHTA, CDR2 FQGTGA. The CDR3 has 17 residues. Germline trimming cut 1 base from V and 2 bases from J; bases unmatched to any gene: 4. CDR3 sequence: CASSLSSGRAPYNEQFF. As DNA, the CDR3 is TGTGCCAGCAGCTTAAGTAGCGGGAGGGCCCCCTACAATGAGCAGTTCTTC. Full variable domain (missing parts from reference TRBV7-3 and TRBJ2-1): GAGVSQTPSNKVTEKGKYVELRCDPISGHTALYWYRQSLGQGPEFLIYFQGTGAADDSGLPNDRFFAVRPEGSVSTLKIQRTERGDSAVYLCASSLSSGRAPYNEQFFGPGTRLTVL.

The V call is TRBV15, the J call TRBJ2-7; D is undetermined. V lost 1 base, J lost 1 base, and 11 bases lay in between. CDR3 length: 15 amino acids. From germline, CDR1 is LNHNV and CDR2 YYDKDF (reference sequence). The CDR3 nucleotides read TGTGCCACCAGCAGAGCGGCCGGCCCATCCTACGAGCAGTACTTC. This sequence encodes CATSRAAGPSYEQYF. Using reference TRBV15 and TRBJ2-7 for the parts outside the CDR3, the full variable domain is DAMVIQNPRYQVTQFGKPVTLSCSQTLNHNVMYWYQQKSSQAPKLLFHYYDKDFNNEADTPDNFQSRRPNTSFCFLDIRSPGLGDTAMYLCATSRAAGPSYEQYFGPGTRLTVT.

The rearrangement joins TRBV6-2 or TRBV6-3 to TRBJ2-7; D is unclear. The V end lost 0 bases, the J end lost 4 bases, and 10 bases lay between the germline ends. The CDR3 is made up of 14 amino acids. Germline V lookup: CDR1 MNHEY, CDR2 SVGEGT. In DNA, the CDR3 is TGTGCCAGCAGTTACTCGATGGTTCAATACGAGCAGTACTTC. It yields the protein CASSYSMVQYEQYF.

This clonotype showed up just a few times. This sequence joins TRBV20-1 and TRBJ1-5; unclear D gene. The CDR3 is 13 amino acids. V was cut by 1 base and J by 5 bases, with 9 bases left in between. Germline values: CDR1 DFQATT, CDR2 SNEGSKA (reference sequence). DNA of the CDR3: TGCAGTGCTAGAGGGGGAGCGGATCAGCCCCAGCATTTT. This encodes CSARGGADQPQHF.

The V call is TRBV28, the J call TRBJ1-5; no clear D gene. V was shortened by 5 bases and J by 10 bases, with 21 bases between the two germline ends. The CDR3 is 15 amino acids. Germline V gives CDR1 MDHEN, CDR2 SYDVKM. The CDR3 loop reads CASSTATVPNRPQHF. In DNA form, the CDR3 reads TGTGCCAGCAGTACCGCCACAGTTCCCAATCGCCCCCAGCATTTT. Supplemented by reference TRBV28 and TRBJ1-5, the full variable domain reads DVKVTQSSRYLVKRTGEKVFLECVQDMDHENMFWYRQDPGLGLRLIYFSYDVKMKEKGDIPEGYSVSREKKERFSLILESASTNQTSMYLCASSTATVPNRPQHFGDGTRLSIL.

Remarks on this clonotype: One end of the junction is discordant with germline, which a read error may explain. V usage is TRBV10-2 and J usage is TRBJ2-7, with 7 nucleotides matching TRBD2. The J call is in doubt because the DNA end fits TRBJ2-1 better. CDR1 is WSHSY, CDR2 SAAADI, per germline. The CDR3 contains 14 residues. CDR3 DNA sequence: TGCGCCAGCGGTGAAGGCGGGGGTTACAATGAGCAGTTCTTC. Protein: CASGEGGGYNEQFF.

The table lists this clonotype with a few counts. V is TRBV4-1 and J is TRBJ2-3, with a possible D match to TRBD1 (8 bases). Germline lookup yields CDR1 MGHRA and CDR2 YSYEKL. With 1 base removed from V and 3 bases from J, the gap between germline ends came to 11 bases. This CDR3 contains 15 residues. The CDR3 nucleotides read TGCGCCAGCAGCCAAGCACAGGGGGGGACAGATACGCAGTATTTT. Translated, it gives CASSQAQGGTDTQYF.